This T cell receptor beta chain was recovered during a study of blood T cells in healthy people across ages. For the second PCR, which ran for 7 to 11 cycles, a sample-barcoded 5' primer and a J-beta primer mix were used. TCRdb reanalysed the 5' RACE reads using MiXCR and keeps one entry per CDR3 protein. The profile shows some 900,000 distinct CDR3 sequences, about 48% of them singletons. The specimen sequenced was blood. The TCR comes from a man aged 30 to 39 in good health.

CDR3 loop: CSVDGSGGQMVAEAFF. The CDR3 bases are TGCAGCGTTGATGGGTCGGGGGGGCAGATGGTAGCTGAAGCTTTCTTT. J is TRBJ1-1 and V is TRBV29-1; D perhaps matches TRBD1 (6 bases). This CDR3 is 16 amino acids long. Trimming removed 3 bases from V and 6 bases from J, with 23 bases in between. Per the germline V gene, CDR1 is SQVTM and CDR2 is ANQGSEA.